This T cell receptor (beta chain) was retrieved from a study of glioma-infiltrating T cells after dendritic cell vaccination. Study-wide context: Dendritic cell vaccination trial patients had either newly diagnosed or recurrent glioblastoma.

Input was 2 to 2.5 ug genomic DNA, or all available if less. The data were produced by immunoSEQ multiplex PCR, yet TCRdb's version contains in-frame clones alone and is incomplete. The table has under 100,000 clones, 79% seen once. The V gene's germline CDR1 is LNHDA and CDR2 SQIVND (reference sequence). The CDR3 sequence is 15 residues long. The V and J ends lost 7 bases and 7 bases, in that order; junction bases with no gene match: 12. The V and J genes are TRBV19 and TRBJ1-1; 10 bases match TRBD1. This specimen was blood, taken before dendritic cell vaccination. This receptor was obtained from a human donor with glioblastoma. The CDR3 coding sequence is TGTGCCAGTACCCCGGGACAGGGGATTGGTGGTGAAGCTTTCTTT. Protein: CASTPGQGIGGEAFF.